This T cell receptor (beta chain) was found in a study of T cells after yellow fever vaccination. This CDR3 region has 14 residues. The trim removed 4 bases at V and 8 bases at J, leaving 5 bases unmatched. MiXCR, run by TCRdb on the 5' RACE reads, gives a single entry per CDR3 protein. The sample has about 150,000 distinct CDR3 sequences; 5.5% to 7.5% are singletons. Ten or more counts support this clonotype. V is TRBV12-3 or TRBV12-4 and J is TRBJ2-1; 10 bases are a match to TRBD1. The receptor was derived from a man younger than 30 who received the YFV17D yellow fever vaccine. Sequencing used CD4+ T cells sorted from PBMCs, obtained on the day of the first yellow fever vaccination. The CDR3 region is CASSWRQGAYEQFF. For the CDR3, the DNA is TGTGCCAGCAGTTGGCGACAGGGGGCCTATGAGCAGTTCTTC.